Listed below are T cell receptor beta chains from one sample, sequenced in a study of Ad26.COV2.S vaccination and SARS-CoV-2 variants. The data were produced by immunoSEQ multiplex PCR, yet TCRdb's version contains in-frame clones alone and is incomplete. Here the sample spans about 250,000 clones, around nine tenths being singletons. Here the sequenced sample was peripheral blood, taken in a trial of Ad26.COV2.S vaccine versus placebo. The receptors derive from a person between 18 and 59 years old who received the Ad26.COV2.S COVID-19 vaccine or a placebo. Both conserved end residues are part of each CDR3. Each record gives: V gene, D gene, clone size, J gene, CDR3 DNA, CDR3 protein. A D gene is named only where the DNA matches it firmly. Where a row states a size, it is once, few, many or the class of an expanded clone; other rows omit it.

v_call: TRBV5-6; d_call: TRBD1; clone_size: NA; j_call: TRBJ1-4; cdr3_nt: TGTGCCAGCAGCCTCCGGACAGGGAAGGGTGAAAAACTGTTTTTT; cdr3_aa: CASSLRTGKGEKLFF
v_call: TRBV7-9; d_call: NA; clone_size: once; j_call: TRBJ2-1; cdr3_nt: TGTGCCAGCAGCCCCAGGGACGGGAGCTCCTACAATGAGCAGTTCTTC; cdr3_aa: CASSPRDGSSYNEQFF
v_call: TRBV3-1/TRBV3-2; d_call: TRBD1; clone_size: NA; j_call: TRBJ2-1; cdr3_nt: TGTGCCAGCAGCCAAGATCGGGACAGACTATTCGATGAGCAGTTCTTC; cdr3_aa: CASSQDRDRLFDEQFF
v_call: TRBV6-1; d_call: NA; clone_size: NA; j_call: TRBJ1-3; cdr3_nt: TGTGCCAGCAGTGATATACTGTCGTTCTCTGGAAACACCATATATTTT; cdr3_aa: CASSDILSFSGNTIYF
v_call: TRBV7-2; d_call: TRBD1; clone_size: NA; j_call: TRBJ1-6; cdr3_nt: TGTGCCAGCAGCACCAGGGACAGAGGGAGCTATAATTCACCCCTCCACTTT; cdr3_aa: CASSTRDRGSYNSPLHF
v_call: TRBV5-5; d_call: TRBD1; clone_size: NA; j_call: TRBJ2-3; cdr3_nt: TGTGCCAGCACCATACATAGGACAGGGCGCACAGATACGCAGTATTTT; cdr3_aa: CASTIHRTGRTDTQYF
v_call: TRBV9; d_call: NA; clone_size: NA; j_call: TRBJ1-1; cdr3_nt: TGTGCCAGCAGCTTCGATACTCGGGGGACTGAAGCTTTCTTT; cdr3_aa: CASSFDTRGTEAFF
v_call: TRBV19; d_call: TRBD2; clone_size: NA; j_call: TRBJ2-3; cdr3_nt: TGTGCCGCCATGACTAGCGGGAGGGCCACAGATACGCAGTATTTT; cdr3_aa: CAAMTSGRATDTQYF
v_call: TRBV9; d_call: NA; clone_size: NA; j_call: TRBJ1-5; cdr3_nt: TGTGCCAGCAGCGTAGGGGGGGCGCGTAATCAGCCCCAGCATTTT; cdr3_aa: CASSVGGARNQPQHF
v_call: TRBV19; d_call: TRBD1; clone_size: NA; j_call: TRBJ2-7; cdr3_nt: TGTGCCAGTAGTCTTGGACAGGGGCCCGTCTACGAGCAGTACTTC; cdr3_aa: CASSLGQGPVYEQYF
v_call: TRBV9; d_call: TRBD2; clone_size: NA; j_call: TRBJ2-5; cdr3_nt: TGTGCCAGCAGCGCCTGGACTAGCGGGGAGACCCAGTACTTC; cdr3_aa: CASSAWTSGETQYF
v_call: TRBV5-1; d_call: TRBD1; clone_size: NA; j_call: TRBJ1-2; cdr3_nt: TGCGCCAGCAGCTATTTACAGGGGGCGAACTATGGCTACACCTTC; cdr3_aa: CASSYLQGANYGYTF
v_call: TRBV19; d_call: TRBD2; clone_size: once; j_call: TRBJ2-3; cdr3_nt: TGTGCCAGTAGTATAGTCCCCAAACTAGCGGGAGGGCCGATTAGGGTAGATACGCAGTATTTT; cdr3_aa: CASSIVPKLAGGPIRVDTQYF
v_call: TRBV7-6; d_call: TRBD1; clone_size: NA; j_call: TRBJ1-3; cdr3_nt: TGTGCCAGCAGCAAGGGGACAGGCGGACTCTCTGGAAACACCATATATTTT; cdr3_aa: CASSKGTGGLSGNTIYF
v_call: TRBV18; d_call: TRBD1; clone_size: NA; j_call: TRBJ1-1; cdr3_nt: TGTGCCAGCTCACCCCAGACAGGGGTCAACACTGAAGCTTTCTTT; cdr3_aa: CASSPQTGVNTEAFF
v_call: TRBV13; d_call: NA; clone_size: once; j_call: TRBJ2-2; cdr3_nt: TGTGCCAGCAGCTTACGCACCACCGGGGAGCTGTTTTTT; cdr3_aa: CASSLRTTGELFF
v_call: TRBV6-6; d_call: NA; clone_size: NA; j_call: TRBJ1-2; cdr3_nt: TGTGCCAGCAGCCTCAAAGACACGTTCTATGGCTACACCTTC; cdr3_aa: CASSLKDTFYGYTF
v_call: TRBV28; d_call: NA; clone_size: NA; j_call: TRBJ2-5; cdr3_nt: TGTGCCAGCAGTCTCAGGGGAGAGACCCAGTACTTC; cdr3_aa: CASSLRGETQYF
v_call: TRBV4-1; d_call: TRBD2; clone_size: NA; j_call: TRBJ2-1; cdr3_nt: TGCGCCAGCAGCCTCGGCTTTATAGCGGGAGCTAAAAATGAGCAGTTCTTC; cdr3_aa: CASSLGFIAGAKNEQFF
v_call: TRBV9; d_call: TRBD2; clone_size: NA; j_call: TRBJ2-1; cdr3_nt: TGTGCCAGCAGCGTAGACCGGGGGGGAAATAATGAGCAGTTCTTC; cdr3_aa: CASSVDRGGNNEQFF
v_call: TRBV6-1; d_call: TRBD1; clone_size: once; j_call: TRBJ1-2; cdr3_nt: TGTGCCAGCAGTGAAGAGGGGGCGCGTGGCTACACCTTC; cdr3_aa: CASSEEGARGYTF
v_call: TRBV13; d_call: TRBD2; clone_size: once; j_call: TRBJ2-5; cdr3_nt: TGTGCCAGCAGCTCGCTAGCGGGGGGGCAGGAGACCCAGTACTTC; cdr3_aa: CASSSLAGGQETQYF
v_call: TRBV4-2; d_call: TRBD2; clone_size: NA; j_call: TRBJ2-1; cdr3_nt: TGTGCCAGCAGCCGGATAGGACTAGCGGGGGGGGTCTCCTACAATGAGCAGTTCTTC; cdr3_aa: CASSRIGLAGGVSYNEQFF
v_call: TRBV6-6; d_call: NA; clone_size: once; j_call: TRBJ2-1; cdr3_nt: TGTGCCAGCAGTTACTCGAGCTGGCATGAGCAGTTCTTC; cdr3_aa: CASSYSSWHEQFF
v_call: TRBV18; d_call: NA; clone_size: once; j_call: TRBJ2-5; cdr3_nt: TGTGCCAGCTCACCAGGGCTAGGGGTAGAGACCCAGTACTTC; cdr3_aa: CASSPGLGVETQYF
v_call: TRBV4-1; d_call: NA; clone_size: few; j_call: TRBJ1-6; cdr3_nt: TGCGCCAGCAGCCAAGAAGTGGGGATGCCCCTCCACTTT; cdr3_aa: CASSQEVGMPLHF
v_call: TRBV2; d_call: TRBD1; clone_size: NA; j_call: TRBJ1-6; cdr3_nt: TGTGCCAGCATGGACAGGTCGGGCCGACCACTAAATTCACCCCTCCACTTT; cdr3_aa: CASMDRSGRPLNSPLHF